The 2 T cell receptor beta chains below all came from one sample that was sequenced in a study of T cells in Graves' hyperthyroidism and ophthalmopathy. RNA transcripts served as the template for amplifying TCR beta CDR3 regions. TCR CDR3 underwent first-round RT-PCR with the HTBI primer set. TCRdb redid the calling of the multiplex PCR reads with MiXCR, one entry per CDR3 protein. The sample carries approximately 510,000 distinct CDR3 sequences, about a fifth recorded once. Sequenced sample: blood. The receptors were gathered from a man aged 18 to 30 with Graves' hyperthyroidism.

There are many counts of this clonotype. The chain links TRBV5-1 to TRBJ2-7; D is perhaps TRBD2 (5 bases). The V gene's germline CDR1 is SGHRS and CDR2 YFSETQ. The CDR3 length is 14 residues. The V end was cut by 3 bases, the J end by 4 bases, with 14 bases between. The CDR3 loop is CASSWKGPGYEQYF. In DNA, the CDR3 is TGCGCCAGCAGCTGGAAGGGCCCGGGGTACGAGCAGTACTTC.

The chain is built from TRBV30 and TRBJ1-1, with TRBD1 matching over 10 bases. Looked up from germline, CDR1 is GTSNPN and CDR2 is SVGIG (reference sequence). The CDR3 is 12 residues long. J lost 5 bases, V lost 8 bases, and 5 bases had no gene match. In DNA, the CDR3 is TGTGCCGAGACAGGGGGCAGAACTGAAGCTTTCTTT. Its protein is CAETGGRTEAFF.